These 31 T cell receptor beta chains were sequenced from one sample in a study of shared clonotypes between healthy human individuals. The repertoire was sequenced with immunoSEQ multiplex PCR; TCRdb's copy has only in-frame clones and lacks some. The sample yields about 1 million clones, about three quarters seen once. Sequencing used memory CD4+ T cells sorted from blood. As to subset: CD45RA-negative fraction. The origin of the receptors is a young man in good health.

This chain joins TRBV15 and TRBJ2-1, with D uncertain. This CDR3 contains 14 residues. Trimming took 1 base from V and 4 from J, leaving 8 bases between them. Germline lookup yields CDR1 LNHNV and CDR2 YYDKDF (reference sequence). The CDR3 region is CATSRVQAYNEQFF. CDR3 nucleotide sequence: TGTGCCACCAGCAGAGTCCAGGCTTACAATGAGCAGTTCTTC.

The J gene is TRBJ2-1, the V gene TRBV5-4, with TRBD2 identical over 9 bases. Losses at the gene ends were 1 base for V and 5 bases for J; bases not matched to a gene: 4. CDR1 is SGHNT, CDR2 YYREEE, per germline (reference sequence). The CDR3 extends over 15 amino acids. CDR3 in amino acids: CASSLRTSAHNEQFF. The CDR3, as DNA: TGTGCCAGCAGCTTGAGGACTAGCGCCCACAATGAGCAGTTCTTC.

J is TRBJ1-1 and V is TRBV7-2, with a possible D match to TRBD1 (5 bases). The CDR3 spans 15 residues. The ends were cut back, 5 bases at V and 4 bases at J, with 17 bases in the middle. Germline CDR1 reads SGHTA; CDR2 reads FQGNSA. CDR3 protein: CASSPSVGRLTEAFF. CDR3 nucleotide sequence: TGTGCCAGCAGCCCATCGGTGGGACGTCTCACTGAAGCTTTCTTT.

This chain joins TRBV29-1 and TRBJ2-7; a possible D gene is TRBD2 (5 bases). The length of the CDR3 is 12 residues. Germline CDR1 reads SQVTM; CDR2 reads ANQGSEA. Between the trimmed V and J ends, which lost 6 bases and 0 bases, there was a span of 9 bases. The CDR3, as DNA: TGCAGCGTCCGGGATCCCTCCTACGAGCAGTACTTC. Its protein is CSVRDPSYEQYF.

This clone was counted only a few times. The CDR3: CASSPGHGEVGNTIYF. CDR3 DNA sequence: TGTGCCAGCAGCCCGGGCCATGGAGAGGTGGGAAACACCATATATTTT. The rearrangement uses TRBV11-1 and TRBJ1-3, with no clear D. Germline values: CDR1 SGHAT, CDR2 FQDESV (reference sequence). There are 16 residues in the CDR3. Trimming left V 5 bases short and J 4 bases short, with 18 bases between.

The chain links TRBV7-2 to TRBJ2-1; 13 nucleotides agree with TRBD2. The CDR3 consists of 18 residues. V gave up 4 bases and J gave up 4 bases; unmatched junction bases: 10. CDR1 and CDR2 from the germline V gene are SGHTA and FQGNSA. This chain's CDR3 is CASSSPSTSGRAYNEQFF. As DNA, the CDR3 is TGTGCCAGCAGCTCGCCCTCAACTAGCGGGAGGGCTTACAATGAGCAGTTCTTC.

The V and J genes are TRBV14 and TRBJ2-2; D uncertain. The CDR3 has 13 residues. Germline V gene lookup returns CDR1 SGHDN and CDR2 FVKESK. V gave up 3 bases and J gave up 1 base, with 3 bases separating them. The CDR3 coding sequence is TGTGCCAGCAGCCAGCAGAACACCGGGGAGCTGTTTTTT. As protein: CASSQQNTGELFF.

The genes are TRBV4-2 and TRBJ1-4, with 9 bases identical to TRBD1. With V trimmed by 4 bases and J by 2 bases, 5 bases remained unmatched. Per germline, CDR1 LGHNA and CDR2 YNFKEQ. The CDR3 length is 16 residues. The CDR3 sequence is CASSPLTGGTNEKLFF. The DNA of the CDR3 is TGTGCCAGCAGCCCACTCACAGGGGGCACTAATGAAAAACTGTTTTTT.

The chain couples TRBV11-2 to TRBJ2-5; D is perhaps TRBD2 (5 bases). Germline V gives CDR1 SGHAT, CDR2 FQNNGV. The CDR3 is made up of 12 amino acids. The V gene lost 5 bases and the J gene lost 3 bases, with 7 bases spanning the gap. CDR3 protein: CASSAGKETQYF. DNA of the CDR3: TGTGCCAGCAGCGCCGGGAAAGAGACCCAGTACTTC.

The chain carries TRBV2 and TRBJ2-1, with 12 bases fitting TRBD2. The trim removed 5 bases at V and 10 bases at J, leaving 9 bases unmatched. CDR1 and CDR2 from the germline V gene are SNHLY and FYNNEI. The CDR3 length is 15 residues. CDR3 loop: CASSPGTSGWGEQFF. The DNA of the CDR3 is TGTGCCAGCAGTCCCGGGACTAGCGGGTGGGGCGAGCAGTTCTTC.

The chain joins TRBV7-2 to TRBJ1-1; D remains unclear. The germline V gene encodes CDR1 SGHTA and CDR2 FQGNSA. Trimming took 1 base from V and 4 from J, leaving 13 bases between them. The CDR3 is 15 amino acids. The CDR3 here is CASSLVLIWPTEAFF. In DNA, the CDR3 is TGTGCCAGCAGCTTAGTGCTGATATGGCCCACTGAAGCTTTCTTT.

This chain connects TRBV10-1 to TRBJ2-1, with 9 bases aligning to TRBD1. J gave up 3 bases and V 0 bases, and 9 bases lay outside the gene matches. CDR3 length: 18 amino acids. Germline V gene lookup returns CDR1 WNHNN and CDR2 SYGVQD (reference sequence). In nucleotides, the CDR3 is TGCGCCAGCAGTGAGTCGGTGGTTGGACAGGGGAACTACAATGAGCAGTTCTTC. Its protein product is CASSESVVGQGNYNEQFF.

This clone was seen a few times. This CDR3 reads CASLIRDRGHLEQYF. Here the CDR3 DNA reads TGTGCCAGCCTTATCCGGGACAGGGGGCACCTCGAGCAGTACTTC. The chain couples TRBV27 to TRBJ2-7; 12 nucleotides match TRBD1. The germline V gene has CDR1 MNHEY and CDR2 SMNVEV (reference sequence). V shed 8 bases and J 6 bases; nucleotides not matched to a gene: 11. This CDR3 contains 15 residues.

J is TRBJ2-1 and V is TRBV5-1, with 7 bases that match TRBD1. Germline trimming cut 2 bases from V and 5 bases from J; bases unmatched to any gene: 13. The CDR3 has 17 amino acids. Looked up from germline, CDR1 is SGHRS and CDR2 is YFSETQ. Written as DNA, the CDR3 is TGCGCCAGCAGCTTAGGAGGTACGACAGGGAGAGACAATGAGCAGTTCTTC. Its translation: CASSLGGTTGRDNEQFF.

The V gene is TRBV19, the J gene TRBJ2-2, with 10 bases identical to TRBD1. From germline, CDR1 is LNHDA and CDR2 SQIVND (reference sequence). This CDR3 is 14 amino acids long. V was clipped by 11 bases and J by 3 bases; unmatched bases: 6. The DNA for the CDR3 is TGTGCCGGGGGACAGGGGTTCGACACCGGGGAGCTGTTTTTT. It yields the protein CAGGQGFDTGELFF.

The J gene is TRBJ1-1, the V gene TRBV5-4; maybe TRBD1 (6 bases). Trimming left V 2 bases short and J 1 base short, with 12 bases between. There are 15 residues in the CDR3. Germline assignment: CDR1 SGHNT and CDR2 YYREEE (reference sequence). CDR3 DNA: TGTGCCAGCAGCTTTCTGGGCAGGGGGAACACTGAAGCTTTCTTT. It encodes CASSFLGRGNTEAFF.

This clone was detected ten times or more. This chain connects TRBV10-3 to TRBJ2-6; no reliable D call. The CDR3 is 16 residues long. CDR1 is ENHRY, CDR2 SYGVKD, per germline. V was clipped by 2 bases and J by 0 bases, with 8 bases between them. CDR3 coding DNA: TGTGCCATCAGTGAGGGCAGGAACTCTGGGGCCAACGTCCTGACTTTC. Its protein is CAISEGRNSGANVLTF.

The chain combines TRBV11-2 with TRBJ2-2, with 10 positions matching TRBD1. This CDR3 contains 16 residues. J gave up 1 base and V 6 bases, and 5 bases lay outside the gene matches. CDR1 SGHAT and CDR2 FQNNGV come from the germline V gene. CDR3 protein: CASRARTGGNTGELFF. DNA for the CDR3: TGTGCCAGCAGGGCTCGGACAGGGGGGAACACCGGGGAGCTGTTTTTT. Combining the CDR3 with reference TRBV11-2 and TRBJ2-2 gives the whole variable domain EAGVAQSPRYKIIEKRQSVAFWCNPISGHATLYWYQQILGQGPKLLIQFQNNGVVDDSQLPKDRFSAERLKGVDSTLKIQPAKLEDSAVYLCASRARTGGNTGELFFGEGSRLTVL.

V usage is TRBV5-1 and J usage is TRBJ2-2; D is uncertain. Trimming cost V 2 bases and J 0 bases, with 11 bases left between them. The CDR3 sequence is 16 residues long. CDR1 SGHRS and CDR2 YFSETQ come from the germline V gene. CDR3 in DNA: TGCGCCAGCAGCTTTCTGGGCGGCTCGAACACCGGGGAGCTGTTTTTT. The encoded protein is CASSFLGGSNTGELFF.

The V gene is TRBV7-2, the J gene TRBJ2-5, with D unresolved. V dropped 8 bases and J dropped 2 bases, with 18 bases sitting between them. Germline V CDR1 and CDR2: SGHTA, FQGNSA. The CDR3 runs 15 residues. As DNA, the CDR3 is TGTGCCAGCTCCCTAGATTTTGGTAGTCAAGAGACCCAGTACTTC. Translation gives CASSLDFGSQETQYF.

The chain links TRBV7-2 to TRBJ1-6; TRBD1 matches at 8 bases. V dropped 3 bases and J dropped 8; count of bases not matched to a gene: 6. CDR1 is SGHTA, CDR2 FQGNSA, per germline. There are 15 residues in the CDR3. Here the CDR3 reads CASSFSGGLYSPLHF. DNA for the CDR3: TGTGCCAGCAGCTTCTCAGGGGGCTTATATTCACCCCTCCACTTT.

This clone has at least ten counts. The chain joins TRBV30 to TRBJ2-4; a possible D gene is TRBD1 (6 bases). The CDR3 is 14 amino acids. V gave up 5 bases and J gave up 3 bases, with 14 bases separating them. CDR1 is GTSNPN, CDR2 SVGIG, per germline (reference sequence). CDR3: CAWSTGTGKNIQYF. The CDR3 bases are TGTGCCTGGTCCACAGGGACCGGCAAAAACATTCAGTACTTC.

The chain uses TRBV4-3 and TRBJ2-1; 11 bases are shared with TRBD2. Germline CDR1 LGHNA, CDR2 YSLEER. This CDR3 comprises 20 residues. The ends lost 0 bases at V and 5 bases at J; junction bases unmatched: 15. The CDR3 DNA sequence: TGCGCCAGCAGCCAAGATCAACCTAAGCTAGCGGGAGGCTTCGACAATGAGCAGTTCTTC. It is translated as CASSQDQPKLAGGFDNEQFF.

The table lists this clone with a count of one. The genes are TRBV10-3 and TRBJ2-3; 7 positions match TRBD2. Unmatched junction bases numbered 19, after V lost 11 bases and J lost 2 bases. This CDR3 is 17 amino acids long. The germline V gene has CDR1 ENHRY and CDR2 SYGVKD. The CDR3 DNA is TGTGCCGTATCACGGGGCCAGACGGGGGGTGTCACAGATACGCAGTATTTT. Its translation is CAVSRGQTGGVTDTQYF.

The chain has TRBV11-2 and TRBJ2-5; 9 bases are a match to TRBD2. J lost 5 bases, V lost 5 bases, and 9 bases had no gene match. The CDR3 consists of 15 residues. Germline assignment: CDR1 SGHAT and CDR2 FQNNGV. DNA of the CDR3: TGTGCCAGCAGCCCGAGCGGGGGGATTTGGGAGACCCAGTACTTC. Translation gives CASSPSGGIWETQYF.

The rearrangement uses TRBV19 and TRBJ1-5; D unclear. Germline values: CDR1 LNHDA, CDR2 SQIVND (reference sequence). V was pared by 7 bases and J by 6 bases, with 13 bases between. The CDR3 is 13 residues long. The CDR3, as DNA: TGTGCCAGTATAGCGGGGTCATCTCAGCCCCAGCATTTT. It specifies CASIAGSSQPQHF. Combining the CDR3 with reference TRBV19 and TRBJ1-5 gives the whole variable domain DGGITQSPKYLFRKEGQNVTLSCEQNLNHDAMYWYRQDPGQGLRLIYYSQIVNDFQKGDIAEGYSVSREKKESFPLTVTSAQKNPTAFYLCASIAGSSQPQHFGDGTRLSIL.

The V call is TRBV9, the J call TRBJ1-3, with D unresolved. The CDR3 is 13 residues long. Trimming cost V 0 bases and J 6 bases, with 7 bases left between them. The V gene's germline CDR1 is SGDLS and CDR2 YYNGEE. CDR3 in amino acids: CASSVAEKNTIYF. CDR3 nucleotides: TGTGCCAGCAGCGTAGCAGAAAAAAACACCATATATTTT.

For the CDR3, the DNA is TGTGCCAGCAGCTCTGGACCGAGCTCCTACAATGAGCAGTTCTTC. Residues: CASSSGPSSYNEQFF. The rearrangement uses TRBV6-6 and TRBJ2-1; D is unclear. V lost 6 bases and J 0 bases, leaving 12 bases between the germline ends. Looked up from germline, CDR1 is MNHNY and CDR2 is SVGAGI (reference sequence). The CDR3 length is 15 residues.

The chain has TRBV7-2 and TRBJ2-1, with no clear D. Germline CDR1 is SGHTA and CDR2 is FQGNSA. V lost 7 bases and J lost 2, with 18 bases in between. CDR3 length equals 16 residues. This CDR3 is CASTPGSGLTYNEQFF. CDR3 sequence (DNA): TGTGCCAGCACCCCTGGGTCAGGCCTGACCTACAATGAGCAGTTCTTC. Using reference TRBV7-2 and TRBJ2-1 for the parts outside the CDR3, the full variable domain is GAGVSQSPSNKVTEKGKDVELRCDPISGHTALYWYRQSLGQGLEFLIYFQGNSAPDKSGLPSDRFSAERTGGSVSTLTIQRTQQEDSAVYLCASTPGSGLTYNEQFFGPGTRLTVL.

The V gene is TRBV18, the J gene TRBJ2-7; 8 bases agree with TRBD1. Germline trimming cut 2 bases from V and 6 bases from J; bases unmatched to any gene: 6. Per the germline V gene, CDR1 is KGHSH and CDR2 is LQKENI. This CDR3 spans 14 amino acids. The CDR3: CASSPGSGQVEQYF. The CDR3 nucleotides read TGTGCCAGCTCACCAGGTTCGGGACAGGTCGAGCAGTACTTC.

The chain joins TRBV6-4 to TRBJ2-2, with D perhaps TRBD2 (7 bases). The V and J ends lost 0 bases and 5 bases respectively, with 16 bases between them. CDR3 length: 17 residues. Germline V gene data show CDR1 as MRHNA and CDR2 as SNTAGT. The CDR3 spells CASSDSSRGAGTGELFF. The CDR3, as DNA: TGTGCCAGCAGTGACTCGAGTCGGGGGGCCGGTACCGGGGAGCTGTTTTTT.